Described below is a single T cell receptor (beta chain) sequence and its context. Germline lookup yields CDR1 MGHRA and CDR2 YSYEKL. The length of the CDR3 is 15 residues. V was clipped by 1 base and J by 0 bases, with 8 bases between them. The data stem from a study of blood T cell repertoires in COVID-19. Method: immunoSEQ multiplex PCR; TCRdb's copy keeps in-frame clones and lacks some. This table holds about half a million clones, less than 90% found once. The receptor's source is a woman aged 60-70 years who had recovered from COVID-19. The V call is TRBV4-1, the J call TRBJ2-3, with D unresolved. The sequenced sample was PBMCs or T cells enriched from blood (not recorded which). CDR3 bases: TGCGCCAGCAGCCAAGCGGTAGTGAGCACAGATACGCAGTATTTT. This encodes CASSQAVVSTDTQYF.